These 22 T cell receptor beta chains were sequenced from one sample in a study of blood T cell repertoires in COVID-19. TCRdb's copy holds only in-frame clones and misses some; the assay was immunoSEQ multiplex PCR. The table records approximately 390,000 clones, around 87% of them present only once. Specimen: PBMCs or T cells enriched from blood (not recorded which). All receptors come from a woman between 45 and 65 years old who had recovered from COVID-19.

Only one count was recorded for this clone. CDR3 sequence reads: CASSAPRGDRNLPWANQPQHF. CDR3 nucleotide sequence: TGTGCCAGCAGCGCCCCCAGGGGGGACAGGAATTTGCCGTGGGCTAATCAGCCCCAGCATTTT. The chain carries TRBV9 and TRBJ1-5; 8 bases are shared with TRBD1. V shed 3 bases, J shed 4 bases, and the junction held 24 bases outside the gene matches. The CDR3 extends over 21 amino acids. From germline, CDR1 is SGDLS and CDR2 YYNGEE.

The chain combines TRBV29-1 with TRBJ2-5; 11 bases agree with TRBD2. V was pared by 2 bases and J by 5 bases, with 4 bases of the junction left unmatched. CDR3 length equals 14 residues. Germline V gene data show CDR1 as SQVTM and CDR2 as ANQGSEA. The CDR3 region is CSVELAGGGETQYF. The DNA of the CDR3 is TGCAGCGTTGAACTAGCGGGGGGTGGGGAGACCCAGTACTTC.

The chain uses TRBV27 and TRBJ2-4; 8 bases line up with TRBD1. Germline values: CDR1 MNHEY, CDR2 SMNVEV (reference sequence). Germline trimming cut 4 bases from V and 6 bases from J; bases unmatched to any gene: 11. CDR3 length equals 16 residues. The CDR3 DNA follows: TGTGCCAGCAGTTCAGGGGGCTCCGGATGGAGAAACATTCAGTACTTC. Its protein product is CASSSGGSGWRNIQYF.

The chain is built from TRBV28 and TRBJ2-1; the D gene is possibly TRBD2 (7 bases). Germline V gene sequence: CDR1 MDHEN, CDR2 SYDVKM. The CDR3 sequence is 19 residues long. The V gene lost 5 bases and the J gene lost 0 bases, with 23 bases spanning the gap. This CDR3 is CASSGQTGGYWSSYNEQFF. The CDR3 DNA reads TGTGCCAGCAGTGGACAGACGGGGGGTTATTGGAGCTCCTACAATGAGCAGTTCTTC.

The genes are TRBV7-2 and TRBJ1-2; 7 bases are a match to TRBD1. Losses at the gene ends were 7 bases for V and 0 bases for J; bases not matched to a gene: 5. The length of the CDR3 is 14 residues. Germline V gene data show CDR1 as SGHTA and CDR2 as FQGNSA. The DNA of the CDR3 is TGTGCCAGCATCCTGACAGGGACTAACTATGGCTACACCTTC. Amino acid sequence: CASILTGTNYGYTF.

The V call is TRBV5-1, the J call TRBJ2-5; 11 bases line up with TRBD2. V gave up 0 bases and J gave up 4 bases; unmatched junction bases: 2. Germline V lookup: CDR1 SGHRS, CDR2 YFSETQ. The CDR3 covers 15 residues. CDR3 sequence: CASSLGLAGTETQYF. The CDR3 DNA follows: TGCGCCAGCAGCTTGGGACTAGCGGGGACAGAGACCCAGTACTTC.

The chain recombines TRBV28 with TRBJ2-2, with a tentative D call TRBD1 (6 bases). The CDR3 spans 14 residues. V was cut by 1 base and J by 6 bases, with 9 bases left in between. Germline V gene data show CDR1 as MDHEN and CDR2 as SYDVKM. The CDR3 protein is CASSLLSGAGELFF. CDR3 DNA: TGTGCCAGCAGTTTATTATCAGGGGCCGGGGAGCTGTTTTTT.

The chain joins TRBV5-7 to TRBJ2-2; TRBD1 is a possible D gene (5 bases). TRBV5-7 is known as an ORF, though its function is uncertain. V was shortened by 0 bases and J by 3 bases, with 9 bases between the two germline ends. The CDR3 sequence is 15 residues long. The CDR3 loop is CASSLEGLDTGELFF. The CDR3 DNA sequence: TGTGCCAGCAGCTTGGAGGGGCTTGACACCGGGGAGCTGTTTTTT.

The rearrangement links TRBV11-1 to TRBJ1-4; 7 bases match TRBD1. This CDR3 is built from 14 residues. Per germline, CDR1 SGHAT and CDR2 FQDESV (reference sequence). V was pared by 4 bases and J by 6 bases, with 5 bases of the junction left unmatched. This CDR3 reads CASSSRDRHEKLFF. CDR3 coding DNA: TGTGCCAGCAGCTCCCGGGACAGACATGAAAAACTGTTTTTT. The variable domain in full, with the rest retrieved from reference TRBV11-1 and TRBJ1-4, is EAEVAQSPRYKITEKSQAVAFWCDPISGHATLYWYRQILGQGPELLVQFQDESVVDDSQLPKDRFSAERLKGVDSTLKIQPAELGDSAMYLCASSSRDRHEKLFFGSGTQLSVL.

The V call is TRBV10-3, the J call TRBJ1-2; 8 bases match TRBD1. Germline loops: CDR1 ENHRY, CDR2 SYGVKD. The CDR3 contains 13 residues. V lost 6 bases, J lost 8 bases, and 8 bases stayed unmatched. CDR3 nucleotides: TGTGCCATCAGGACGACAGGGGAAGGGGGCTACACCTTC. This gives the protein CAIRTTGEGGYTF.

The chain uses TRBV5-1 and TRBJ2-7, with TRBD2 matching 13 bases. CDR3 length equals 18 residues. Germline V gene data show CDR1 as SGHRS and CDR2 as YFSETQ. J was trimmed by 2 bases and V by 0 bases; bases with no gene match: 8. The CDR3 DNA sequence: TGCGCCAGCAGCTTGGCACTGAGACTAGCGGGGGGCACCTACGAGCAGTACTTC. Translating it yields CASSLALRLAGGTYEQYF.

The chain recombines TRBV10-3 with TRBJ1-5; 8 nucleotides agree with TRBD1. This CDR3 comprises 15 residues. Germline values: CDR1 ENHRY, CDR2 SYGVKD. J lost 1 base, V lost 5 bases, and 4 bases had no gene match. CDR3 bases: TGTGCCATCAGTCAGGGGGCGGGAAGCAATCAGCCCCAGCATTTT. It specifies CAISQGAGSNQPQHF.

The CDR3 region has the DNA TGTGCCAGCAGCCCCCAGGTCCAATCTGGCAATGAGCAGTTCTTC. It specifies CASSPQVQSGNEQFF. The chain uses TRBV7-2 and TRBJ2-1, with unresolved D. V dropped 5 bases and J dropped 6 bases, with 17 bases sitting between them. Germline V lookup: CDR1 SGHTA, CDR2 FQGNSA. The CDR3 runs 15 residues.

This chain uses TRBV18 with TRBJ1-5; D may be TRBD1 (6 bases). This CDR3 is 18 amino acids long. V lost 2 bases to trimming and J lost 3 bases, with 20 bases between them. The germline CDR1 and CDR2 sequences are KGHSH and LQKENI. CDR3 bases: TGTGCCAGCTCACCATCGACCCAAATAGACAGGCTCAATCAGCCCCAGCATTTT. Its translation: CASSPSTQIDRLNQPQHF.

In regard to this clone: Germline and junction disagree at one end, which may indicate a read error. V and J are TRBV7-2 and TRBJ2-5; D unclear. This CDR3 is built from 14 residues. CDR1 is SGHTA, CDR2 FQGNSA, per germline. CDR3 amino acids: CASSLGGLQKTQYF. In DNA form, the CDR3 reads TGTGCCAGCAGCTTAGGCGGCCTCCAAAAGACCCAGTACTTC.

The rearrangement links TRBV6-5 to TRBJ1-2; 7 bases match TRBD1. Germline V lookup: CDR1 MNHEY, CDR2 SVGAGI. The ends lost 5 bases at V and 4 bases at J; junction bases unmatched: 10. The CDR3 extends over 15 amino acids. CDR3 nucleotides: TGTGCCAGCAGTCACCGGGACAGACCCTTCTATGGCTACACCTTC. Encoded protein: CASSHRDRPFYGYTF.

The rearrangement joins TRBV19 to TRBJ1-2, with D possibly TRBD1 on 6 matching bases. The CDR3 totals 13 residues. V was cut by 3 bases and J by 8 bases, with 13 bases left in between. CDR1 and CDR2 from the germline V gene are LNHDA and SQIVND (reference sequence). The CDR3, as DNA: TGTGCCAGTAGTATCGGGGCAGGGGCGGGCTACACCTTC. This encodes CASSIGAGAGYTF.

This rearrangement joins TRBV19 to TRBJ2-2, with 8 bases lining up with TRBD2. CDR1 LNHDA and CDR2 SQIVND come from the germline V gene (reference sequence). The CDR3 is 14 amino acids. The V gene end was trimmed by 0 bases and the J gene end by 8 bases; junction bases not matched to a gene: 2. CDR3 in DNA: TGTGCCAGTAGTATAGAGGGACTAGGGGGGGAGCTGTTTTTT. Translation gives CASSIEGLGGELFF.

The chain couples TRBV28 to TRBJ1-6, with 9 bases aligning to TRBD1. Germline CDR1 is MDHEN and CDR2 is SYDVKM. The CDR3 runs to 15 residues. J lost 7 bases, V lost 4 bases, and 5 bases had no gene match. CDR3 in DNA: TGTGCCAGCAGTTGGGACAGGGCATGGAATTCACCCCTCCACTTT. Translating gives CASSWDRAWNSPLHF. The variable domain in full, completed from reference TRBV28 and TRBJ1-6, reads DVKVTQSSRYLVKRTGEKVFLECVQDMDHENMFWYRQDPGLGLRLIYFSYDVKMKEKGDIPEGYSVSREKKERFSLILESASTNQTSMYLCASSWDRAWNSPLHFGNGTRLTVT.

This chain connects TRBV2 to TRBJ2-3; tentative D call: TRBD1 (6 bases). CDR3 length: 15 amino acids. CDR1 SNHLY and CDR2 FYNNEI come from the germline V gene. The ends were cut back, 6 bases at V and 0 bases at J, with 13 bases in the middle. DNA of the CDR3: TGTGCCAGCAGCGTCGACAGGACTAGCACAGATACGCAGTATTTT. It yields the protein CASSVDRTSTDTQYF.

A single count supports this clone. This chain uses TRBV4-1 with TRBJ1-1; possible D gene TRBD1, 5 bases. The V and J ends lost 4 bases and 7 bases respectively, with 19 bases between them. This CDR3 has 15 amino acids. Germline CDR1 is MGHRA and CDR2 is YSYEKL. In DNA form, the CDR3 reads TGCGCCAGCAGCCCACCTGGGGAGGGGCCAAATGAAGCTTTCTTT. Protein: CASSPPGEGPNEAFF.

The J gene is TRBJ2-3, the V gene TRBV3-1 (or the pseudogene TRBV3-2); TRBD2 matches at 8 bases. Germline V lookup: CDR1 LGHDT, CDR2 YNNKEL (reference sequence). The CDR3 spans 16 residues. Losses at the gene ends were 3 bases for V and 3 bases for J; bases not matched to a gene: 8. The CDR3 is CASSHPHSGVTDTQYF. DNA for the CDR3: TGTGCCAGCAGCCATCCTCATAGCGGGGTAACAGATACGCAGTATTTT.